The T cell receptor (beta chain) under discussion was sequenced for a study of cytomegalovirus exposure and HLA in healthy donors. PCR primers comprised 60 Vbeta and 13 Jbeta primers. Generated by immunoSEQ multiplex PCR, the TCRdb table keeps only in-frame clones and is missing some. The sample contains 55,000 to 75,000 clones, around 80% of which appear only once. The CDR3 totals 14 residues. Germline CDR1 reads MNHNS; CDR2 reads SASEGT. V dropped 8 bases and J dropped 0 bases, with 13 bases sitting between them. The chain is built from TRBV6-1 and TRBJ1-1; D is uncertain. Input material: PBMCs. The sequence was collected from a girl aged 5-17 years in good health and CMV-seropositive. The CDR3 sequence: CASESPGMNTEAFF. The DNA of the CDR3 is TGTGCCAGCGAGTCCCCGGGGATGAACACTGAAGCTTTCTTT.